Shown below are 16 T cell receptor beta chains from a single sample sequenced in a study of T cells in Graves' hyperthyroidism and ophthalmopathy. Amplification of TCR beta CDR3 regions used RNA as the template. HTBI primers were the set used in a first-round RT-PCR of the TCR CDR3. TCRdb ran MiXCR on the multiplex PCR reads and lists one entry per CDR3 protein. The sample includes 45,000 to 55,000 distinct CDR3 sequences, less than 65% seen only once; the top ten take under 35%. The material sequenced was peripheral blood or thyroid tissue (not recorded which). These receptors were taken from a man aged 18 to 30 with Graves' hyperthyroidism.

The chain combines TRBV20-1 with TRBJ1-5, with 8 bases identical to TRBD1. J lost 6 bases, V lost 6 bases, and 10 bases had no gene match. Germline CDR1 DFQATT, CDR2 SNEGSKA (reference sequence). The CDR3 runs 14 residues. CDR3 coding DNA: TGCAGTGCCGGGACAGGTCCGATGGTTCAGCCCCAGCATTTT. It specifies CSAGTGPMVQPQHF.

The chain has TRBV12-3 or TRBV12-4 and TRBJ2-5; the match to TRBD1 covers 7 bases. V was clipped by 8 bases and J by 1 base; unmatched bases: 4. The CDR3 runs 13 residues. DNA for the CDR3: TGTGCCAGCGGGAGACAGGGCCAAGAGACCCAGTACTTC. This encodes CASGRQGQETQYF.

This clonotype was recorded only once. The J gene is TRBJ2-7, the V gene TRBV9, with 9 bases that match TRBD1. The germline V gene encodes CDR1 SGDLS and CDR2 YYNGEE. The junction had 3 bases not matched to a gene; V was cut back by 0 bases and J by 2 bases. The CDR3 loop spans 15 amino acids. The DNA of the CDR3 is TGTGCCAGCAGCGTAGGTGACAGGGGGGCCTACGAGCAGTACTTC. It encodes CASSVGDRGAYEQYF.

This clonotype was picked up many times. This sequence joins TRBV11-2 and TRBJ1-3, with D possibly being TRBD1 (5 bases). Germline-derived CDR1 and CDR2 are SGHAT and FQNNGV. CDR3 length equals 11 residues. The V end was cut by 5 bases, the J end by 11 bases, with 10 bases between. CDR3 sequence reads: CASSLVGAIYF. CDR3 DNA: TGTGCCAGCAGCCTGGTGGGGGCCATATATTTT.

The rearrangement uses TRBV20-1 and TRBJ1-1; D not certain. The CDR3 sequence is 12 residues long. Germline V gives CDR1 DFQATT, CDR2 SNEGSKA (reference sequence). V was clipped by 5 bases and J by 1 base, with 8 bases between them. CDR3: CSALPENTEAFF. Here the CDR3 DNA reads TGCAGTGCTTTGCCCGAGAACACTGAAGCTTTCTTT.

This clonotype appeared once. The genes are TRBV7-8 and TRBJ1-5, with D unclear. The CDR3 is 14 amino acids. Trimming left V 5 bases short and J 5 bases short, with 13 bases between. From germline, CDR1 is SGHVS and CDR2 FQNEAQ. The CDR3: CASSQSGADQPQHF. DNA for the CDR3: TGTGCCAGCAGCCAGTCAGGAGCTGATCAGCCCCAGCATTTT.

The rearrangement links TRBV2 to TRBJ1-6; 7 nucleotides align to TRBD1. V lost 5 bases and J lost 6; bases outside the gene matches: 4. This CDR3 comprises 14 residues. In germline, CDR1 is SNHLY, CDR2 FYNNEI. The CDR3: CASSYTGVNSPLHF. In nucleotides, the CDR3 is TGTGCCAGCAGTTATACAGGGGTTAATTCACCCCTCCACTTT.

The CDR3 spells CASSLGTGQGASPLHF. CDR3 coding DNA: TGTGCCAGCAGCTTAGGAACGGGACAGGGGGCATCACCCCTCCACTTT. V usage is TRBV7-2 and J usage is TRBJ1-6; TRBD1 agrees at 12 bases. Unmatched junction bases numbered 5, after V lost 1 base and J lost 10 bases. The CDR3 has 16 residues. Germline CDR1 SGHTA, CDR2 FQGNSA.

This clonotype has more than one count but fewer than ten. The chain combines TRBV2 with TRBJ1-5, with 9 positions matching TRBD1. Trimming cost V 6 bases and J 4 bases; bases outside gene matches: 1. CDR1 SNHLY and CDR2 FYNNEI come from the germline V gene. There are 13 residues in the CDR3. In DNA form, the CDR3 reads TGTGCCAGCAGCGGACAGGGGAATCAGCCCCAGCATTTT. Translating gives CASSGQGNQPQHF.

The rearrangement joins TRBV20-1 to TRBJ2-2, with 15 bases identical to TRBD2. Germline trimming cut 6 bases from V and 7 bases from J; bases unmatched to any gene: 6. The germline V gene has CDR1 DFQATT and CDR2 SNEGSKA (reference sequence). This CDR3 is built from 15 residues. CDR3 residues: CSAGLAGGQDGELFF. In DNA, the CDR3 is TGCAGTGCAGGACTAGCGGGGGGGCAGGACGGGGAGCTGTTTTTT.

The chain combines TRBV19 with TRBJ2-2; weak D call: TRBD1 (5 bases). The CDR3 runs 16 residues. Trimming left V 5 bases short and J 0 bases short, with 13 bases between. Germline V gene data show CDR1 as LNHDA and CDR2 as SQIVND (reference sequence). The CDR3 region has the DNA TGTGCCAGTAGTTTATATTGGACACCGAACACCGGGGAGCTGTTTTTT. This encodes CASSLYWTPNTGELFF.

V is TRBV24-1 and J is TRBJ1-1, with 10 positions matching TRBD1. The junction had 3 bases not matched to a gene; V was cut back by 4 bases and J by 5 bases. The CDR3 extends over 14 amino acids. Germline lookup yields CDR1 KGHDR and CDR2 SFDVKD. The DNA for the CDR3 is TGTGCCACCAGTGAGACAGGGGGCACAACTGAAGCTTTCTTT. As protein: CATSETGGTTEAFF.

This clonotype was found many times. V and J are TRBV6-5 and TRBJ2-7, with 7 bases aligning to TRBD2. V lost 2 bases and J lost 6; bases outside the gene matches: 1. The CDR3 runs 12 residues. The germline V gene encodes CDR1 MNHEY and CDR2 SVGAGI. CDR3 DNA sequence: TGTGCCAGCAGTTACACGGGGGGCGAGCAGTACTTC. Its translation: CASSYTGGEQYF.

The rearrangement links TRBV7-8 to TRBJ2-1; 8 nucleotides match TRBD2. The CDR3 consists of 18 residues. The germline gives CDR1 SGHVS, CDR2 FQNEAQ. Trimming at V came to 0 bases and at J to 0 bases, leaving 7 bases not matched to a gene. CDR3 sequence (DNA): TGTGCCAGCAGCTTAGCTAGCGGGGCCGCAAGCTCCTACAATGAGCAGTTCTTC. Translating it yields CASSLASGAASSYNEQFF. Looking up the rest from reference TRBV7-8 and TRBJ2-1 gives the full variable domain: GAGVSQSPRYKVAKRGQDVALRCDPISGHVSLFWYQQALGQGPEFLTYFQNEAQLDKSGLPSDRFFAERPEGSVSTLKIQRTQQEDSAVYLCASSLASGAASSYNEQFFGPGTRLTVL.

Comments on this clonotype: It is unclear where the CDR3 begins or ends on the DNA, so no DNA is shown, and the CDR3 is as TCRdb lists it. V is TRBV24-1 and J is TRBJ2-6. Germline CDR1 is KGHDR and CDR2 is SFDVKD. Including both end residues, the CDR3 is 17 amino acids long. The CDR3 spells CATSDRHVGSGANVLTF.

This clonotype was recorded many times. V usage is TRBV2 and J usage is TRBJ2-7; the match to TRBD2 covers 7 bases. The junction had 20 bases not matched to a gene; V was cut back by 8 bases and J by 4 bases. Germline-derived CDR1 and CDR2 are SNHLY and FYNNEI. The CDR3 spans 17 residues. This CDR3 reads CASLRRFLTGGGYEQYF. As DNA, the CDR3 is TGTGCCAGCCTTAGGCGCTTTTTGACGGGGGGTGGATACGAGCAGTACTTC.